The rows below give T cell receptor beta chains drawn from one sample of a study of T-cell memory formation after mild COVID-19. Via MiXCR, TCRdb re-called the 5' RACE reads, giving one row per CDR3 protein. The sample consists of about 430,000 distinct CDR3 sequences, approximately 24% of them appearing once. The sample consisted of PBMCs or a T cell subset sorted from them (not recorded which). Receptors were obtained from an adult woman who had mild COVID-19 (a few samples of this study predate the infection). Cell type and time point are not known. Each CDR3 is given with its conserved first and last residue. The order of the fields is V gene, J gene, D gene, clone size, CDR3 DNA, CDR3 protein. A D gene is named only where the DNA matches it firmly. Clone size appears in some rows only: once, few, many, or a class for an expanded clone.

V: TRBV19
J: TRBJ2-1
D: -
size: -
DNA: TGTGCCAGTAGTAATCTCGACTACTACAATGAGCAGTTCTTC
CDR3: CASSNLDYYNEQFF

V: TRBV5-1
J: TRBJ1-6
D: TRBD1
size: few
DNA: TGCGCCAGCAGCTTGGGGGGGACAGGCAATTCACCCCTCCACTTT
CDR3: CASSLGGTGNSPLHF

V: TRBV15
J: TRBJ2-5
D: TRBD2
size: -
DNA: TGTGCCACCAGCAGTTTAGGGACTAGCGGGAGGGCCGTGGAGACCCAGTACTTC
CDR3: CATSSLGTSGRAVETQYF

V: TRBV20-1
J: TRBJ2-1
D: TRBD1
size: -
DNA: TGCAGTGCGAGGACAGGGGGTTTATACAATGAGCAGTTCTTC
CDR3: CSARTGGLYNEQFF

V: TRBV4-1
J: TRBJ2-7
D: TRBD1
size: -
DNA: TGCGCCAGCAGCCCGCGACAGGGGTTCGACGAGCAGTACTTC
CDR3: CASSPRQGFDEQYF

V: TRBV7-2
J: TRBJ2-2
D: -
size: few
DNA: TGTGCCAGCAGCTTAGCGTCCAGGGTTCACACCGGGGAGCTGTTTTTT
CDR3: CASSLASRVHTGELFF

V: TRBV25-1
J: TRBJ2-1
D: TRBD2
size: -
DNA: TGTGCCAGCAGTGCGCACGTCGGGACTAGCGGGGGGCCTGAGCAGTTCTTC
CDR3: CASSAHVGTSGGPEQFF

V: TRBV24-1
J: TRBJ2-1
D: -
size: few
DNA: TGTGCCACCAGTGAGTCCCATTCTAGAAGTGAGCAGTTCTTC
CDR3: CATSESHSRSEQFF

V: TRBV7-3
J: TRBJ2-1
D: TRBD1
size: -
DNA: TGTGCCAGCAGCTCCCGACAGGGGGCCTACAATGAGCAGTTCTTC
CDR3: CASSSRQGAYNEQFF

V: TRBV2
J: TRBJ2-4
D: TRBD1
size: -
DNA: TGTGCCAGCAGTGAAGCTCTGGACAGGACATTC
CDR3: CASSEALDRTF

V: TRBV10-3
J: TRBJ2-7
D: -
size: few
DNA: TGTGCCATCAGTGAGTCAATGTCGTTAGGGGAGCAGTACTTC
CDR3: CAISESMSLGEQYF

V: TRBV9
J: TRBJ2-5
D: -
size: -
DNA: TGTGCCAGCAGCGTAGCTGGGCTAGGGGAGACCCAGTACTTC
CDR3: CASSVAGLGETQYF

V: TRBV6-5
J: TRBJ2-3
D: TRBD2
size: -
DNA: TGTGCTACCGGGCTAGCGGGGCTGCTTGGCACAGATACGCAGTATTTT
CDR3: CATGLAGLLGTDTQYF

V: TRBV6-5
J: TRBJ2-3
D: -
size: -
DNA: TGTGCCAGCAGCTTTCACCGACCGGGACACTACCCAGATACGCAGTATTTT
CDR3: CASSFHRPGHYPDTQYF

V: TRBV29-1
J: TRBJ1-6
D: -
size: -
DNA: TGCAGCGTCCGCGGGCCAGGCCTTAATTCACCCCTCAACTTT
CDR3: CSVRGPGLNSPLNF

V: TRBV12-3/TRBV12-4
J: TRBJ1-1
D: TRBD1
size: few
DNA: TGTGCCAGCAGTTTAGTGCCAGGACAGGGGATCGCTGAAGCTTTCTTT
CDR3: CASSLVPGQGIAEAFF

V: TRBV5-1
J: TRBJ1-1
D: -
size: few
DNA: TGCGCCAGCAGCTTGGGACAACTCGCGGGCACTGAAGCTTTCTTT
CDR3: CASSLGQLAGTEAFF

V: TRBV2
J: TRBJ2-7
D: TRBD2
size: -
DNA: TGTGCCACCTCCAGCGGGAGCTACTACGAGCAGTACTTC
CDR3: CATSSGSYYEQYF

V: TRBV7-2
J: TRBJ2-7
D: -
size: -
DNA: TGTGCCAGCAGCCAAACCCCCCTTGTACGGAGCTACGAGCAGTACTTC
CDR3: CASSQTPLVRSYEQYF

V: TRBV9
J: TRBJ2-5
D: TRBD2
size: few
DNA: TGTGCCAGCAGCACGACCGGGACTAGCGGGGGAGAGACCCAGTACTTC
CDR3: CASSTTGTSGGETQYF

V: TRBV6-2/TRBV6-3
J: TRBJ2-2
D: TRBD2
size: few
DNA: TGTGCCAGCACCTCGCTAGCGGGAGGCCTTGGGGAGCTGTTTTTT
CDR3: CASTSLAGGLGELFF

V: TRBV5-6
J: TRBJ1-3
D: TRBD1
size: -
DNA: TGTGCCAGCAGCGCGGGACAGGGCTACGGAAACACCATATATTTT
CDR3: CASSAGQGYGNTIYF

V: TRBV5-4
J: TRBJ2-3
D: -
size: -
DNA: TGTGCCAGCAGCTCGGGTGGGGTCGGTACAGATACGCAGTATTTT
CDR3: CASSSGGVGTDTQYF

V: TRBV20-1
J: TRBJ2-5
D: TRBD2
size: -
DNA: TGCAGTGCTAGAGGGAGCGGGAGGGCTGCGGAGACCCAGTACTTC
CDR3: CSARGSGRAAETQYF

V: TRBV20-1
J: TRBJ2-3
D: TRBD2
size: few
DNA: TGCAGTGCTAGACTAGCGGGAACAGATACGCAGTATTTT
CDR3: CSARLAGTDTQYF

V: TRBV12-3/TRBV12-4
J: TRBJ1-2
D: -
size: -
DNA: TGTGCCAGCAGTCTAACGCAGGGGAGCGGCTATGGCTACACCTTC
CDR3: CASSLTQGSGYGYTF

V: TRBV25-1
J: TRBJ2-1
D: -
size: -
DNA: TGTGCCAGCATCGGGACTTCCATCAACAATGAGCAGTTCTTC
CDR3: CASIGTSINNEQFF

V: TRBV5-1
J: TRBJ2-3
D: TRBD1
size: few
DNA: TGCGCCAGCAGCTTCGACAGGGCAGCTCGGGATACGCAGTATTTT
CDR3: CASSFDRAARDTQYF

V: TRBV29-1
J: TRBJ2-1
D: TRBD2
size: few
DNA: TGCAGCGTTGAGGTAGTATGGGAGGGCCGATTTGAGCAGTTCTTC
CDR3: CSVEVVWEGRFEQFF

V: TRBV4-1
J: TRBJ2-1
D: TRBD2
size: few
DNA: TGCGCCAGCAGCCATAGCGGGGGGTACAATGAGCAGTTCTTC
CDR3: CASSHSGGYNEQFF

V: TRBV7-2
J: TRBJ2-1
D: -
size: -
DNA: TGTGCCAGCAGGTTGGCAGGGACGAGGGAGCAGTTCTTC
CDR3: CASRLAGTREQFF

V: TRBV12-3/TRBV12-4
J: TRBJ2-2
D: TRBD1
size: few
DNA: TGTGCCAGCACCCCTGTGGGGACAGTGAACACCGGGGAGCTGTTTTTT
CDR3: CASTPVGTVNTGELFF

V: TRBV5-6
J: TRBJ2-7
D: -
size: -
DNA: TGTGCCAGCGCCCCCGTGGAGTTCCGCGAGCAGTACTTC
CDR3: CASAPVEFREQYF

V: TRBV5-1
J: TRBJ2-7
D: -
size: few
DNA: TGCGCCAGCAGCTTGGGGGACATGGGGCAACTGTACGAGCAGTACTTC
CDR3: CASSLGDMGQLYEQYF

V: TRBV5-1
J: TRBJ2-5
D: -
size: -
DNA: TGCGCCAGCAGCGTCCCCCAAGAGACCCAGTACTTC
CDR3: CASSVPQETQYF

V: TRBV5-4
J: TRBJ2-7
D: -
size: -
DNA: TGTGCCAGCAGCTCGTCCGCCGGGACGGCTACCTACGAGCAGTACTTC
CDR3: CASSSSAGTATYEQYF

V: TRBV15
J: TRBJ1-1
D: -
size: many
DNA: TGTGCCACCAGCTCACCTAGCGGGGCTTTGGAGACTGAAGCTTTCTTT
CDR3: CATSSPSGALETEAFF

V: TRBV7-8
J: TRBJ2-1
D: TRBD1
size: -
DNA: TGTGCCAGCAGCTCCCAGACAGGGGCGAGGAATGAGCAGTTCTTC
CDR3: CASSSQTGARNEQFF

V: TRBV7-9
J: TRBJ1-1
D: -
size: few
DNA: TGTGCCAGCAGTTACTTTAACACTGAAGCTTTCTTT
CDR3: CASSYFNTEAFF

V: TRBV7-2
J: TRBJ2-1
D: TRBD1
size: -
DNA: TGTGCCAGCAGAAGGACAGGGTGGGATGAGCAGTTCTTC
CDR3: CASRRTGWDEQFF

V: TRBV29-1
J: TRBJ2-7
D: TRBD2
size: few
DNA: TGCAGCGTCCGGACTAGCGGGAGATACGAGCAGTACTTC
CDR3: CSVRTSGRYEQYF

V: TRBV5-8
J: TRBJ2-3
D: -
size: few
DNA: TGTGCCAGCAGCCCGGGGGTAGTTGCAGATACGCAGTATTTT
CDR3: CASSPGVVADTQYF

V: TRBV12-3/TRBV12-4
J: TRBJ1-2
D: TRBD1
size: -
DNA: TGTGCCAGCAGTTCCGGGACAGGGCGCGGCTATGGCTACACCTTC
CDR3: CASSSGTGRGYGYTF

V: TRBV4-1
J: TRBJ2-2
D: TRBD2
size: many
DNA: TGCGCCAGCAGCCAAACATGGGGGCCGGGACTAGCGGCGGGACCCACCGGGGAGCTGTTTTTT
CDR3: CASSQTWGPGLAAGPTGELFF

V: TRBV5-1
J: TRBJ2-1
D: -
size: many
DNA: TGCGCCAGCAGCCGGGATTCCGTGAATGAGCAGTTCTTC
CDR3: CASSRDSVNEQFF

V: TRBV29-1
J: TRBJ1-1
D: -
size: few
DNA: TGCAGCGTTGACCCGACGGACACTGAAGCTTTCTTT
CDR3: CSVDPTDTEAFF

V: TRBV6-5
J: TRBJ1-1
D: -
size: -
DNA: TGTGCCAGCAGTTACTCGATCGGGGAGGCTTTCTTT
CDR3: CASSYSIGEAFF

V: TRBV2
J: TRBJ2-1
D: -
size: -
DNA: TGTGCCAGCAGTGATAGTGGCTCCTACAATGAGCAGTTCTTC
CDR3: CASSDSGSYNEQFF

V: TRBV20-1
J: TRBJ2-7
D: -
size: -
DNA: TGCAGTGCTAGAGCAAAAGGGGGGTACGAGCAGTACTTC
CDR3: CSARAKGGYEQYF

V: TRBV29-1
J: TRBJ2-1
D: -
size: many
DNA: TGCAGCGTTCCGACTTGGGTTCGCGACAATGAGCAGTTCTTC
CDR3: CSVPTWVRDNEQFF

V: TRBV12-3/TRBV12-4
J: TRBJ2-7
D: TRBD1
size: few
DNA: TGTGCCAGCAGTCGGGACAGGGGGATAGACGAGCAGTACTTC
CDR3: CASSRDRGIDEQYF

V: TRBV7-9
J: TRBJ1-1
D: -
size: -
DNA: TGTGCCAGCAGTTCAAGAGGGCAGCAGAACACTGAAGCTTTCTTT
CDR3: CASSSRGQQNTEAFF

V: TRBV24-1
J: TRBJ2-6
D: -
size: few
DNA: TGTGCCACCAGTGGCGGACAGGGAGGGTTCTCTGGGGCCAACGTCCTGACTTTC
CDR3: CATSGGQGGFSGANVLTF